This entry concerns a single T cell receptor (beta chain). The sample comes from a study of cytomegalovirus exposure and HLA in healthy donors. It was with 60 Vbeta and 13 Jbeta primers that the PCR ran. The method was immunoSEQ multiplex PCR; TCRdb's version includes in-frame clones alone and lacks a portion of them. This table holds 150,000 to 200,000 clones, approximately 80% found once. Trimming took 4 bases from V and 9 from J, leaving 13 bases between them. Germline CDR1 is MNHEY and CDR2 is SVGAGI. CDR3 size: 14 residues. Sequences were obtained from PBMCs. The clonotype was recovered from a woman aged 45-65 years in good health and CMV-seronegative. This chain joins TRBV6-5 and TRBJ1-6, with a weak D call TRBD1 (5 bases). CDR3 loop: CASSSDSHLSPLHF. DNA of the CDR3: TGTGCCAGCAGTTCCGACAGCCACCTTTCACCCCTCCACTTT.